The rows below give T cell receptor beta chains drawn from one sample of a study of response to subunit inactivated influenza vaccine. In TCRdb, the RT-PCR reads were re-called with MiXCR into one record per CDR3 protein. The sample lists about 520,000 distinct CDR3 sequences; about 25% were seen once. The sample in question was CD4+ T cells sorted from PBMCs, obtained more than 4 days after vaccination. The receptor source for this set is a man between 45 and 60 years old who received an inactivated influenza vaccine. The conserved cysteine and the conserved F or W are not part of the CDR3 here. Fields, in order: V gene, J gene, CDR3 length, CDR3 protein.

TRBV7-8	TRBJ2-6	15	ASSRPSAASGANVLT
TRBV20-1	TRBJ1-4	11	SARVGYGEKLF
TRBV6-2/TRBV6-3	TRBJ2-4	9	ASSDGLGQY
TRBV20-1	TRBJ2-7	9	SALKTYEQY
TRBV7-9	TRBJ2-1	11	ASSLGVDNEQF
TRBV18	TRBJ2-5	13	ASSVNQGAGETQY
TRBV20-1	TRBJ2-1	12	SVPGSPYYNEQF
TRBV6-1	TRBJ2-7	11	ASTPRGFYEQY
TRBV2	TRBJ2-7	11	ASSEGKTYEQY
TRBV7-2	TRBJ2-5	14	ASSLAGQGVGETQY
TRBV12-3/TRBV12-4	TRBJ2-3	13	ASSLSGTLTDTQY
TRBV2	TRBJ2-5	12	ARDRTGGKETQY
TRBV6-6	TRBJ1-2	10	ASGDSNYGYT
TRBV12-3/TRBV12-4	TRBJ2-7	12	ASSSSGTAYEQY
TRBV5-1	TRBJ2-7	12	ASSTSGTSYEQY
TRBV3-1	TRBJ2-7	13	ASSPALAGGYEQY
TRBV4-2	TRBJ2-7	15	ASSQPGLAGGPDEQY